The TCR beta chain described here comes from a study of CXCR3-negative and CXCR3-positive naive CD8 T cells. The study, taken as a whole, reports: Memory CD8+ T cell repertoires were far less diverse than both naive subsets. Naive CXCR3-positive cells had TRB CDR3s more hydrophobic than those of CXCR3-negative naive cells.

The CDR3 extends over 11 amino acids. Germline CDR1 reads SQVTM; CDR2 reads ANQGSEA. Libraries of TRB cDNA were made by 5' RACE and carried UMIs. TCRdb re-called the 5' RACE reads and shows each CDR3 protein once, DNA omitted. Recorded for this sample: 7,000 to 8,500 distinct CDR3 sequences. With 300,000 cells each, the CD8+ T cell subsets were individually sorted in triplicate. This clonotype is called medium-sized based on its frequency. Antigen: not known. The sequencing input was naive CXCR3+ CD8+ T cells from blood. Subset specified: CD45RO-CCR7+CD27+CD95- naive CD8+ T cells expressing CXCR3 (TNR3+). This TCR came from a human donor in good health. Some clones in this sample may be carry-over from other donors' samples. The chain is built from TRBV29-1 and TRBJ2-3; the TCRdb D gene call, TRBD1, has no DNA to confirm it. The CDR3 sequence is CSVPLGGTQYF.